The T cell receptor beta chain described here comes from a study of spatial heterogeneity in lung cancer. Findings of the study overall: Alpha and beta chain coverage of tumor T cells was estimated at about 7% and 13%, respectively. Higher tumor mutation counts went along with higher counts of expanded intratumoral alpha and beta TCRs.

This sample's time point: sample taken at primary tumor resection. The donors were 70 or so patients with non-small cell lung cancer that was early-stage and untreated. CDR1 and CDR2 from the germline V gene are SGHRS and YFSETQ. The CDR3 is made up of 16 amino acids. Trimming stripped 0 bases from V and 2 bases from J, with 13 bases between. This clonotype came up many times. Its antigen remains unknown. TCRdb reprocessed the 5' RACE reads via MiXCR and lists one record per CDR3 protein. The data show about 27,000 distinct CDR3 sequences, roughly 6.9% seen once. V usage is TRBV5-1 and J usage is TRBJ2-3; D is perhaps TRBD1 or TRBD2 (5 bases each). The source of this sequence is a male donor with early-stage non-small cell lung cancer. Here the sequenced sample was lung tumor tissue, taken at surgery. The chain's CDR3 is CASSLDPGTYTDTQYF. For the CDR3, the DNA is TGCGCCAGCAGCTTGGATCCAGGGACCTACACAGATACGCAGTATTTT. Based on the CDR3 plus reference TRBV5-1 and TRBJ2-3, the full variable domain is KAGVTQTPRYLIKTRGQQVTLSCSPISGHRSVSWYQQTPGQGLQFLFEYFSETQRNKGNFPGRFSGRQFSNSRSEMNVSTLELGDSALYLCASSLDPGTYTDTQYFGPGTRLTVL.